This passage covers 14 T cell receptor beta chains from one sample sequenced in a study of Ad26.COV2.S vaccination and SARS-CoV-2 variants. Treatment indicated: some 19 received Ad26.COV2.S at low or high dose, single or two shots; about 5 received placebo; per-sample allocation not given. Vaccine and placebo recipients were sampled on day 63 after the first injection. Sequencing was performed with immunoSEQ multiplex PCR; in TCRdb, only in-frame clones are kept and a portion is missing. The sample lists hundreds of thousands of clones, more than 70% occurring once. The sequencing used peripheral blood, collected in a trial of Ad26.COV2.S vaccine versus placebo. The receptors stem from a person between 18 and 60 years old who received the Ad26.COV2.S COVID-19 vaccine or a placebo.

V is TRBV7-2 and J is TRBJ1-1, with D perhaps TRBD1 (5 bases). Germline CDR1 is SGHTA and CDR2 is FQGNSA. The V gene lost 5 bases and the J gene lost 5 bases, with 12 bases spanning the gap. The CDR3 totals 13 residues. CDR3: CASSHAGVTEAFF. For the CDR3, the DNA is TGTGCCAGCAGCCACGCGGGGGTAACTGAAGCTTTCTTT.

The chain recombines TRBV6-6 with TRBJ2-7, with 7 bases aligning to TRBD2. The germline V gene has CDR1 MNHNY and CDR2 SVGAGI (reference sequence). With V trimmed by 6 bases and J by 6 bases, 11 bases remained unmatched. The CDR3 contains 14 residues. The CDR3 spells CASSQAGVEGEQYF. As DNA, the CDR3 is TGTGCCAGCAGCCAGGCGGGGGTTGAGGGCGAGCAGTACTTC.

On this clone itself: The sample holds other DNA sequences that translate to the same CDR3. The V call is TRBV6-1, the J call TRBJ2-7; D ambiguous. V lost 2 bases and J 3 bases, leaving 8 bases between the germline ends. The CDR3 sequence is 13 residues long. The V gene's germline CDR1 is MNHNS and CDR2 SASEGT. This CDR3 reads CASSERRYYEQYF. Here the CDR3 DNA reads TGTGCCAGCAGTGAAAGGCGGTACTACGAGCAGTACTTC.

V and J are TRBV30 and TRBJ1-1; a possible D gene is TRBD1 (5 bases). V lost 5 bases to trimming and J lost 1 base, with 11 bases between them. The CDR3 has 13 amino acids. Looked up from germline, CDR1 is GTSNPN and CDR2 is SVGIG (reference sequence). The CDR3 spells CAWGLGANTEAFF. The CDR3 DNA follows: TGTGCCTGGGGCTTAGGGGCGAACACTGAAGCTTTCTTT.

This clone was picked up a small number of times. The V and J genes are TRBV6-1 and TRBJ1-2; 7 bases line up with TRBD1. Trimming removed 1 base from V and 4 bases from J; junction bases left unmatched: 3. Germline values: CDR1 MNHNS, CDR2 SASEGT. The CDR3 consists of 14 residues. Here the CDR3 reads CASSEGDRVYGYTF. The CDR3 coding sequence is TGTGCCAGCAGTGAAGGAGACAGGGTCTATGGCTACACCTTC.

The chain carries TRBV19 and TRBJ2-7; 8 bases fit TRBD2. The CDR3 loop spans 15 amino acids. The V gene's germline CDR1 is LNHDA and CDR2 SQIVND (reference sequence). Germline trimming cut 6 bases from V and 6 bases from J; bases unmatched to any gene: 13. CDR3: CASSMMAGGTSEQYF. Written as DNA, the CDR3 is TGTGCCAGTAGCATGATGGCGGGAGGTACGAGCGAGCAGTACTTC.

CDR3 DNA: TGTGCCACCCGTCGGGGACCTGGGTCCTATGGCTACACCTTC. It specifies CATRRGPGSYGYTF. The chain carries TRBV14 and TRBJ1-2; D perhaps matches TRBD1 (5 bases). The germline gives CDR1 SGHDN, CDR2 FVKESK. This CDR3 contains 14 residues. V lost 10 bases to trimming and J lost 4 bases, with 19 bases between them. The whole variable domain, remainder taken from reference TRBV14 and TRBJ1-2, is EAGVTQFPSHSVIEKGQTVTLRCDPISGHDNLYWYRRVMGKEIKFLLHFVKESKQDESGMPNNRFLAERTGGTYSTLKVQPAELEDSGVYFCATRRGPGSYGYTFGSGTRLTVV.

The chain couples TRBV5-4 to TRBJ2-1; 9 bases map to TRBD2. Germline CDR1 SGHNT, CDR2 YYREEE (reference sequence). The V and J ends lost 5 bases and 7 bases, in that order; junction bases with no gene match: 1. This CDR3 spans 12 amino acids. CDR3 bases: TGTGCCAGCAGAAGCGGGAGGAATGAGCAGTTCTTC. Its translation: CASRSGRNEQFF.

The chain is built from TRBV14 and TRBJ1-3, with a tentative D call TRBD1 (6 bases). The CDR3 length is 15 residues. Germline values: CDR1 SGHDN, CDR2 FVKESK. Trimming cost V 4 bases and J 2 bases, with 12 bases left between them. CDR3 sequence reads: CASSRDIGAGNTIYF. The DNA of the CDR3 is TGTGCCAGCAGCCGGGACATCGGCGCTGGAAACACCATATATTTT.

Details on this clone: Other DNA variants within this sample encode the same CDR3. CDR3 DNA: TGTGCCAGCAGCTTAGAGGGTGGAACTGAAGCTTTCTTT. Its translation: CASSLEGGTEAFF. V is TRBV7-9 and J is TRBJ1-1; D uncertain. The CDR3 totals 13 residues. Germline V gene sequence: CDR1 SEHNR, CDR2 FQNEAQ (reference sequence). Between the trimmed V and J ends, which lost 1 base and 5 bases, there was a span of 8 bases.

This clone was observed at least ten times. The chain joins TRBV5-6 to TRBJ1-5, with TRBD1 as a possible D gene (6 bases). The CDR3 consists of 14 residues. V was cut by 4 bases and J by 2 bases, with 10 bases left in between. The germline CDR1 and CDR2 sequences are SGHDT and YYEEEE. The CDR3 nucleotides read TGTGCCAGCAGCCGCAGACAGGGCAATCAGCCCCAGCATTTT. Its protein is CASSRRQGNQPQHF. The whole variable domain, filled in from reference TRBV5-6 and TRBJ1-5, reads DAGVTQSPTHLIKTRGQQVTLRCSPKSGHDTVSWYQQALGQGPQFIFQYYEEEERQRGNFPDRFSGHQFPNYSSELNVNALLLGDSALYLCASSRRQGNQPQHFGDGTRLSIL.

In this sample, this clone turned up once. This chain joins TRBV9 and TRBJ2-2; TRBD1 is a possible D gene (6 bases). Between the trimmed V and J ends, which lost 4 bases and 12 bases, there was a span of 22 bases. The CDR3 totals 15 residues. Germline lookup yields CDR1 SGDLS and CDR2 YYNGEE. CDR3 loop: CASSTLSFGTPKLFF. The CDR3 DNA is TGTGCCAGCAGCACACTCTCCTTCGGGACACCCAAGCTGTTTTTT.

The chain joins TRBV27 to TRBJ1-6, with no clear D. The V gene lost 2 bases and the J gene lost 5 bases, with 13 bases spanning the gap. CDR3 length: 16 residues. From germline, CDR1 is MNHEY and CDR2 SMNVEV (reference sequence). The chain's CDR3 is CASSLRGSGDNSPLHF. DNA of the CDR3: TGTGCCAGCAGTTTACGAGGGAGCGGGGATAATTCACCCCTCCACTTT.

V gene TRBV14 combines with J gene TRBJ2-7; the D gene is possibly TRBD2 (6 bases). From germline, CDR1 is SGHDN and CDR2 FVKESK. The CDR3 is 14 amino acids. Trimming took 4 bases from V and 0 from J, leaving 10 bases between them. This chain's CDR3 is CASSRVADSYEQYF. CDR3 DNA: TGTGCCAGCAGCCGAGTAGCGGACTCCTACGAGCAGTACTTC.